This T cell receptor (beta chain) was captured by sequencing in a study of blood T cell repertoires in COVID-19. Sequencing was performed with immunoSEQ multiplex PCR; in TCRdb, only in-frame clones are kept and a portion is missing. The repertoire has some 77,000 clones, roughly 80% of them found once; the top ten carry 1.5% to 2%. The CDR3 is 13 residues long. The V and J ends lost 5 bases and 0 bases respectively, with 5 bases between them. Per germline, CDR1 LGHDT and CDR2 YNNKEL (reference sequence). The receptor was derived from a woman aged 55-69 years with acute or convalescent COVID-19. The rearrangement links TRBV3-1 (or the pseudogene TRBV3-2) to TRBJ1-5; D not certain. The sequencing sample was made of peripheral blood. The CDR3 DNA reads TGTGCCAGCAGCGACACTAGCAATCAGCCCCAGCATTTT. Translated: CASSDTSNQPQHF.